A selection of T cell receptor beta chains follows, all from one sample in a study of monozygotic twins with inflammatory bowel disease. One entry per CDR3 protein, without DNA, is what TCRdb gives after re-calling the 5' RACE reads. The repertoire table contains approximately 400,000 distinct CDR3 sequences. The source material was blood. The receptor set was obtained from a human donor with ulcerative colitis or Crohn's disease, or a healthy co-twin of an affected twin (not recorded which). The CDR3 runs from the conserved cysteine through the conserved F or W. Each record gives: J gene, V gene, CDR3 protein.

TRBJ2-6,TRBV18,CASSWDRNSGANVLTF
TRBJ1-2,TRBV12-3/TRBV12-4,CASSLMGRGAGGYTF
TRBJ2-1,TRBV25-1,CASSGDRGRHNEQFF
TRBJ2-5,TRBV21-1,CASSNLQGQSETQYF
TRBJ2-7,TRBV7-2,CASSGQRTLRTYEQYF
TRBJ2-7,TRBV20-1,CSARRDNSYEQYF
TRBJ2-2,TRBV29-1,CSAGKGATGELFF
TRBJ1-3,TRBV7-6,CASSLGVAGNTIYF
TRBJ1-5,TRBV20-1,CSASTGRNQPQHF
TRBJ1-1,TRBV12-3/TRBV12-4,CASSLSGSGNTEAFF
TRBJ2-7,TRBV30,CAWGDTGAPYEQYF
TRBJ1-3,TRBV6-5,CASSYLQLDSGNTIYF